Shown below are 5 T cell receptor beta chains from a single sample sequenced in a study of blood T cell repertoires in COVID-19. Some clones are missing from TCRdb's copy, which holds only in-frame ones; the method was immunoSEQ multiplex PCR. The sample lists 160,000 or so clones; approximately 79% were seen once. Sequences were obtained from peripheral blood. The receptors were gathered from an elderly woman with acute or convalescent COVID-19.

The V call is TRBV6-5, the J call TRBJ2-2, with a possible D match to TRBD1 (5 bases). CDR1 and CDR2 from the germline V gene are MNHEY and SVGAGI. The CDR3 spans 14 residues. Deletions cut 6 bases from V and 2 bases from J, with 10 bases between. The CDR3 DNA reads TGTGCCAGCAGAAGCCAGGGCAACACCGGGGAGCTGTTTTTT. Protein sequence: CASRSQGNTGELFF.

The CDR3 reads CASSPSTVNTEAFF. The CDR3 DNA follows: TGTGCCAGCAGCCCCTCGACAGTGAACACTGAAGCTTTCTTT. This chain joins TRBV3-1 (or the pseudogene TRBV3-2) and TRBJ1-1; D possibly corresponds to TRBD1 (5 bases). V lost 4 bases and J lost 0, with 9 bases in between. CDR3 length equals 14 residues. Germline V gene sequence: CDR1 LGHDT, CDR2 YNNKEL (reference sequence).

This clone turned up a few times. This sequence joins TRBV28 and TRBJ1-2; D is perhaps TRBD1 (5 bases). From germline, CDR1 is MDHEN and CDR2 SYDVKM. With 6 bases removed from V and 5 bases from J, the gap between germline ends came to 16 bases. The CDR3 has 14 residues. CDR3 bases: TGTGCCAGCAGGGTCAGGCAGGGTTCATATGGCTACACCTTC. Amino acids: CASRVRQGSYGYTF.

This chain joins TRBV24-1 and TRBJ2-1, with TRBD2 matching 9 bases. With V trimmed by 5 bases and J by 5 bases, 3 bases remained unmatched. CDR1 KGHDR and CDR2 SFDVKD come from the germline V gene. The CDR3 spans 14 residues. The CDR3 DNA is TGTGCCACCAGTGGGCGGGAGGGCAACAATGAGCAGTTCTTC. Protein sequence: CATSGREGNNEQFF.

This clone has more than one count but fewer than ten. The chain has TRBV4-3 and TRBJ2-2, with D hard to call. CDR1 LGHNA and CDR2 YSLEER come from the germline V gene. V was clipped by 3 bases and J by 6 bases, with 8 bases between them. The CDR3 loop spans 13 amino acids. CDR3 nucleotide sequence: TGCGCCAGCAGCCACTATCCCTCCGGGGAGCTGTTTTTT. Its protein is CASSHYPSGELFF.